The clone carrying this T cell receptor beta chain was seen many times. No antigen is known for it. The read terminates 3 residues ahead of where the CDR3 ends, so the germline J gene completes it. Data came from immunoSEQ multiplex PCR; TCRdb stores just in-frame clones and leaves some out. This sample has tens of thousands of clones, each found more than once. The sample comes from a study of T cell clonality in common variable immunodeficiency. Regarding the study as a whole: T cell subpopulation sequencing would be needed to explain CVID clonality. Fewer deletions and N-nucleotide insertions were reportedly seen in common variable immunodeficiency TCR beta sequences. Shared TCRbeta clones were fewer between CVID subjects than controls.

Germline V gives CDR1 ENHRY, CDR2 SYGVKD. Germline trimming cut 2 bases from V and 0 bases from J; bases unmatched to any gene: 8. The CDR3 runs 18 residues. Patients and controls were mostly of Caucasian heritage. This clonotype originated in a person aged 18-69 years in good health. The genes are TRBV10-3 and TRBJ2-3, with 10 bases that match TRBD2. The sample taken for sequencing was peripheral blood mononuclear cells. CDR3 DNA, as far as it was read: TGTGCCATCAGTGAGGCCCAGCGGGGGGGACCTAGCACAGATACG. Protein sequence: CAISEAQRGGPSTDT. The whole CDR3 is CAISEAQRGGPSTDTQYF.